This T cell receptor (beta chain) was sequenced during a study of shared clonotypes between healthy human individuals (dated by TCRdb to the early 2020s). Regarding the complete study: Two women and three men aged 18 to 49 years were included in the cohort. For each donor, CD4 naive and CD4 memory were each given three plates, CD8 naive was given two plates, and CD8 memory was given one plate. Leukapheresis yielded between about 0.9 and 9.5 billion PBMCs per donor. To increase sequencing depth and limit assay-specific biases, TCR repertoire library preparation and sequencing were carried out by different laboratories using diverse techniques. To estimate repertoire size and how much clonotypes are shared between individuals, the study performed deep sequencing of blood TCR repertoires from a few healthy adults. Overall results and qualifications from the work: Rarefaction of sorted-subset datasets indicated incomplete sequencing despite the large sequencing depth. Higher generation probabilities were observed for clonotypes shared by all four sorted-subset donors than for non-shared clonotypes. Only blood was sampled, and tissue TCR repertoires likely differ from those in blood. Because the study included only a small number of donors, the genetic and exposure-history diversity represented was limited. Pairwise subsampling indicated that sequencing depth was expected to affect the degree of clonotype sharing among donors. Sharing across a few donors was observed for about 5% of naive CD4, over 3% of naive CD8, over 2% of memory CD4, and less than 0.45% of memory CD8 clonotypes. Estimated clonotype richness was generally larger for naive than for memory subsets.

Using the deep immunoSEQ assay, TCR CDR3 regions were amplified from genomic DNA by multiplex PCR. Extracted genomic DNA from each cell subset was distributed evenly across all wells of several immunoSEQ 96-well plates, and each plate was treated as a replicate. For sorted subsets, about 220 ng of genomic DNA, equivalent to around 31,000 T cell genomes, went into each replicate PCR. The purified libraries were quantified using a Qubit 3.0 fluorometer, sized with a Bioanalyzer 2100, and then quantified again using the KAPA Library Quantification kit. Every immunoSEQ 96-well plate was sequenced on a separate single-read 150-cycle Illumina NextSeq 550 flow cell. From the authors' description of their analysis: Because the immunoSEQ output held only junctional sequences and lacked quality scores, the filtering could not match the filtering applied to full-length reads. To assign V/J genes and CDR3, sequences were annotated against IMGT germline references using PyIR, a Python wrapper for IgBLAST v1.9. Reads were filtered out if the reads had weak V/J assignments (E-value above 1e-6), no CDR3, stop codons, out-of-frame junctions, or ambiguous translated residues. A V3J clonotype was defined by an identical inferred V gene, J gene, and CDR3 amino acid sequence. Percentage overlap between repertoires was computed as shared unique clonotypes divided by the size of the smaller repertoire. RTK rarefaction, the Chao1 estimator, and Recon v2.1 estimates of unobserved clonotypes were used to assess repertoire richness. Generation probabilities for all TCRbeta clonotypes obtained by the gDNA method from a handful of donors were computed using OLGA. In its TCRdb copy, this immuneACCESS table keeps in-frame sequences only and misses some clones. Where compared with another copy, unresolved V genes explain less than half of these, and the others have no known cause. That table gives V, J and clone size, and the DNA gave D and trimming. Counted in this sample were millions of clones; 85% to 95% of them appeared once. The biggest ten clones account for under 0.15% of the sample.

Comment on this clone: Its cognate antigen has yet to be identified. No clone much larger than this one lies a single base away; base qualities are absent.

The donors were healthy, HIV-negative adults who had no recently reported acute infections or vaccinations. Only Caucasian adults living in Nashville, Tennessee, USA were represented among the donors. CD4+ T cells were enriched by magnetic negative selection, after which naive cells were positively selected on CD45RA and the negative fraction was taken as the memory subset. Blood was collected by leukapheresis, and PBMCs were isolated by Ficoll-Histopaque density gradient centrifugation and then cryopreserved in liquid nitrogen vapor phase. Analytical flow cytometry was used to check the purity and quantity of each magnetically sorted T cell population. From each sorted fraction, genomic DNA was isolated and quantified by UV absorbance on a Nanodrop 2000c. The CDR3 runs 12 amino acids, cysteine and phenylalanine included. Here the CDR3 DNA is all that survives: 36 bases in frame from base 1. V is shortened by 4 bases, J by 8 bases, and the region joining them spans 9 bases. The germline V gene supplies CDR1 ENHRY and CDR2 SYGVKD.

Here the chain combines TRBV10-3 and TRBJ1-3; the D gene is unclear. This TCR was sampled from a young man in good health. The sequenced sample consisted of naive CD4+ T cells sorted from blood. Per the publication, the cell subset or site label means: CD45RA+ positively selected. Here the CDR3 is given as CAISGTWHTIYF. In nucleotide form, the sequence is TGTGCCATCAGTGGGACGTGGCACACCATATATTTT.